A single sample is the source of the 15 T cell receptor beta chains below, sequenced in a study of pediatric ulcerative colitis (dated 2019 in TCRdb). During colonoscopy, one to two rectal pinch biopsies were obtained for research purposes. Receptor libraries were prepared by the immunoSEQ multiplex PCR assay. Held by TCRdb, this immuneACCESS table contains in-frame sequences only and omits some clones. Under half of the omission traces to an unresolved V gene where checked; the cause of the rest is unknown. For this sample the table gives 40,000 to 55,000 clones, of which 78% were detected only once. Of the sample, over 3% falls within the top ten clones. The sample taken for sequencing was gut tissue. The source of these receptors is a girl aged 5-17 years with moderate ulcerative colitis.

V usage is TRBV19 and J usage is TRBJ1-2; the D is unclear. The germline V gene has CDR1 LNHDA and CDR2 SQIVND (reference sequence). Trimming left V 3 bases short and J 4 bases short, with 18 bases between. CDR3 length equals 16 residues. Here the CDR3 DNA reads TGTGCCAGTAGTATCTCAAGTATTTTAGATACCTATGGCTACACCTTC. It encodes CASSISSILDTYGYTF.

The J gene is TRBJ1-1, the V gene TRBV29-1, with D tentatively TRBD1 (6 bases). V shed 3 bases and J shed 1 base, with 12 bases lying between them. Germline CDR1 and CDR2: SQVTM and ANQGSEA. The CDR3 extends over 14 amino acids. The CDR3 DNA is TGCAGCGTTGAGACCAGGGGCGGGAACACTGAAGCTTTCTTT. The encoded protein is CSVETRGGNTEAFF. The entire variable domain, with the rest obtained from reference TRBV29-1 and TRBJ1-1, is as follows: SAVISQKPSRDICQRGTSLTIQCQVDSQVTMMFWYRQQPGQSLTLIATANQGSEATYESGFVIDKFPISRPNLTFSTLTVSNMSPEDSSIYLCSVETRGGNTEAFFGQGTRLTVV.

The chain has TRBV6-1 and TRBJ1-5, with D perhaps matching TRBD1 (5 bases). The V end was cut by 3 bases, the J end by 6 bases, with 12 bases between. Per the germline V gene, CDR1 is MNHNS and CDR2 is SASEGT. The CDR3 consists of 14 residues. The CDR3 here is CASSEKAGSQPQHF. The CDR3 DNA sequence: TGTGCCAGCAGTGAGAAGGCAGGGAGTCAGCCCCAGCATTTT.

This chain links TRBV25-1 with TRBJ1-1; D is possibly TRBD1 (6 bases). The CDR3 totals 14 residues. The germline V gene has CDR1 MGHDK and CDR2 SYGVNS. Trimming left V 7 bases short and J 4 bases short, with 16 bases between. CDR3 bases: TGTGCCAGCAAGGGTAACAGGGAGCTCACTGAAGCTTTCTTT. This translates into CASKGNRELTEAFF.

This rearrangement joins TRBV18 to TRBJ2-7; D is unclear. In germline, CDR1 is KGHSH, CDR2 LQKENI. The CDR3 length is 15 residues. V was cut by 6 bases and J by 0 bases, with 15 bases left in between. The CDR3 nucleotides are TGTGCCAGCTCCGAAGTTAGTCGGTTCTCCTACGAGCAGTACTTC. This codes for CASSEVSRFSYEQYF.

J is TRBJ1-5 and V is TRBV7-6; unclear D gene. CDR1 and CDR2 (germline): SGHVS, FNYEAQ. The CDR3 length is 18 residues. V was shortened by 1 base and J by 0 bases, with 16 bases between the two germline ends. The CDR3 bases are TGTGCCAGCAGCTTAGGTGCGCCGACCTCTTATAGCAATCAGCCCCAGCATTTT. It yields the protein CASSLGAPTSYSNQPQHF.

This clone was seen only once. The chain recombines TRBV13 with TRBJ1-3; weak D call: TRBD1 (5 bases). The V end was cut by 4 bases, the J end by 0 bases, with 16 bases between. The CDR3 has 17 residues. Per the germline V gene, CDR1 is PRHDT and CDR2 is FYEKMQ (reference sequence). DNA of the CDR3: TGTGCCAGCAGCTCCGGGACCCCCTTGGGCTCTGGAAACACCATATATTTT. It specifies CASSSGTPLGSGNTIYF.

The chain employs TRBV5-1 and TRBJ2-7; no clear D. Trimming stripped 0 bases from V and 0 bases from J, with 7 bases between. Germline CDR1 is SGHRS and CDR2 is YFSETQ. This CDR3 region has 14 residues. CDR3 region: CASSLGVGSYEQYF. CDR3 bases: TGCGCCAGCAGCTTGGGGGTGGGCTCCTACGAGCAGTACTTC.

Concerning this clone itself: The junction departs from germline at one end; a sequencing error may be responsible. Other nucleotide sequences from this sample produce the same CDR3. V is TRBV28 and J is TRBJ1-1; D not resolved. The CDR3 length is 11 residues. In germline, CDR1 is MDHEN, CDR2 SYDVKM. CDR3 residues: CASRLNTEAFF. In nucleotides, the CDR3 is TGTGCCAGCCGTTTAAACACTGAAGCTTTCTTT.

The genes are TRBV10-2 and TRBJ1-2, with D unresolved. The CDR3 sequence is 12 residues long. V lost 2 bases and J lost 2, with 3 bases in between. Germline values: CDR1 WSHSY, CDR2 SAAADI. CDR3 DNA sequence: TGCGCCAGCAGTGAGAGAAACTATGGCTACACCTTC. Protein product: CASSERNYGYTF.

About this clone itself: This sample also contains other DNA sequences that code for the same CDR3. The genes are TRBV14 and TRBJ1-2, with a possible D match to TRBD1 (6 bases). The CDR3 covers 12 residues. Trimming left V 6 bases short and J 8 bases short, with 13 bases between. Per the germline V gene, CDR1 is SGHDN and CDR2 is FVKESK. The chain's CDR3 is CASSPQGRGYTF. CDR3 nucleotides: TGTGCCAGCAGTCCACAGGGCCGCGGCTACACCTTC.

The chain carries TRBV7-8 and TRBJ2-1; 8 bases are a match to TRBD2. Losses at the gene ends were 2 bases for V and 7 bases for J; bases not matched to a gene: 4. Germline V lookup: CDR1 SGHVS, CDR2 FQNEAQ. The CDR3 consists of 14 residues. CDR3 nucleotide sequence: TGTGCCAGCAGCTTATACGGGAGGGCAAATGAGCAGTTCTTC. Residues: CASSLYGRANEQFF. Full variable domain (missing parts from reference TRBV7-8 and TRBJ2-1): GAGVSQSPRYKVAKRGQDVALRCDPISGHVSLFWYQQALGQGPEFLTYFQNEAQLDKSGLPSDRFFAERPEGSVSTLKIQRTQQEDSAVYLCASSLYGRANEQFFGPGTRLTVL.

V usage is TRBV7-9 and J usage is TRBJ2-5; D is perhaps TRBD1 (6 bases). CDR3 length equals 16 residues. Trimming removed 2 bases from V and 5 bases from J, with 18 bases in between. The germline V gene has CDR1 SEHNR and CDR2 FQNEAQ (reference sequence). The CDR3 DNA sequence: TGTGCCAGCAGCTTAATGGGTACTACAGGGACCGAGACCCAGTACTTC. It codes for CASSLMGTTGTETQYF.

V gene TRBV9 combines with J gene TRBJ2-2; no definite D call. The CDR3 spans 17 residues. The germline V gene has CDR1 SGDLS and CDR2 YYNGEE. The V end was cut by 3 bases, the J end by 1 base, with 16 bases between. The CDR3 bases are TGTGCCAGCAGCGCCACAGTCCGGGTGGGGAACACCGGGGAGCTGTTTTTT. Protein: CASSATVRVGNTGELFF.

The gene calls are TRBV11-2 and TRBJ2-2; D gene unclear. CDR1 and CDR2 (germline): SGHAT, FQNNGV. V was trimmed by 3 bases and J by 1 base, leaving 9 bases between them. The CDR3 totals 15 residues. The CDR3 bases are TGTGCCAGCAGCTTTGGAGAATTGAACACCGGGGAGCTGTTTTTT. Translating it yields CASSFGELNTGELFF.